Ten or more counts support the clone carrying this T cell receptor (beta chain). Its specificity is unknown. The record originates from a study of CD8+CD57+ T cells in acquired aplastic anemia. Overall study context: On average, sorted CD4+ and CD8+ cells gave 3 to 4 ug of DNA. General observations from the study: Found in both controls and patients were some 31 CD8+ CDR3 sequences. CD8+ Simpson's diversity in patients was not significantly different from that in controls.

Genomic DNA, serving as template, underwent TCR beta VDJ and CDR3 profiling. TCRdb passed the reads through MiXCR, listing each CDR3 protein once. In the table there are about 150,000 distinct CDR3 sequences, over 50% of which are singletons. For sequencing, patients were chosen who had shown expansion of CD8+CD57+ cells by flow cytometry. Patients were untreated when blood was sampled. The CDR3 covers 12 residues. Germline CDR1 LNHDA, CDR2 SQIVND (reference sequence). V lost 4 bases and J lost 12, with 10 bases in between. The receptor's source is a human donor with aplastic anemia. Sequencing was carried out using sorted CD4+, CD8+, or CD8+CD57+ T cells (not recorded which) from PBMCs. V is TRBV19 and J is TRBJ1-6, with D possibly being TRBD1 (5 bases). The CDR3 region is CASSTGRGPLHF. Here the CDR3 DNA reads TGTGCCAGTAGTACAGGAAGGGGACCCCTCCACTTT.